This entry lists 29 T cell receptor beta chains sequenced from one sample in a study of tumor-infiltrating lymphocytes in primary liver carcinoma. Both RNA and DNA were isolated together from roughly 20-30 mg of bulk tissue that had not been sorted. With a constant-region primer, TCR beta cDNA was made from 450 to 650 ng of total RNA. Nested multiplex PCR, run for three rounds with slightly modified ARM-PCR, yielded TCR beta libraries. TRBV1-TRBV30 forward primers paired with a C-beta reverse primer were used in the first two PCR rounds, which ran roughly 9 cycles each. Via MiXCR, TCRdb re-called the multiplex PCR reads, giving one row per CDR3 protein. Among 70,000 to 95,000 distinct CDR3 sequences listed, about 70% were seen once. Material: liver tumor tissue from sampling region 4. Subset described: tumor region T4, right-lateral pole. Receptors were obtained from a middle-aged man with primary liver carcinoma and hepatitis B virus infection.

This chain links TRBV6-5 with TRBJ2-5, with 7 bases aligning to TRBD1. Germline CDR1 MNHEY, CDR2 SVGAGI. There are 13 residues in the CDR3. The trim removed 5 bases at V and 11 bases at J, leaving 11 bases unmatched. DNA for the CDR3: TGTGCCAGCAGTCTAACTTCGGGACAGTGTCAGTACTTC. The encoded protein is CASSLTSGQCQYF.

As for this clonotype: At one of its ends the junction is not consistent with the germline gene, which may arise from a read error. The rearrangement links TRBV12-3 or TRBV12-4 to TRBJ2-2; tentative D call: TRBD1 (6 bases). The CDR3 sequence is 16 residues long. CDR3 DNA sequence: TGTGCCAGCAGATTTGAAGGGGGTGCATGGTCCGGGGAGTTGTTTTTT. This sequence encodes CASRFEGGAWSGELFF.

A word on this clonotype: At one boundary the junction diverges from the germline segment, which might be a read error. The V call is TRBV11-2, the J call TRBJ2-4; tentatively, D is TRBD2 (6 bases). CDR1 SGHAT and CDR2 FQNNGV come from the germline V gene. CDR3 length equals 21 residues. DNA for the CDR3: TGCGCCAGCAGCCGAGGCGGGGTAGAAGGGAGGTTCCCTAGCTCCAAAAACATTCAGTACTTC. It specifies CASSRGGVEGRFPSSKNIQYF.

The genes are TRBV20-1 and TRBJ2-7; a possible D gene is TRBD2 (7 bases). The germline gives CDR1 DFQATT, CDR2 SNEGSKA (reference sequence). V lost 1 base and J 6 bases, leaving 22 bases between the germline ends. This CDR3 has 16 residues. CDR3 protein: CSARVSRLARGGEQYF. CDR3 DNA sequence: TGCAGTGCTAGAGTTTCTAGACTAGCCAGAGGGGGCGAGCAGTACTTC.

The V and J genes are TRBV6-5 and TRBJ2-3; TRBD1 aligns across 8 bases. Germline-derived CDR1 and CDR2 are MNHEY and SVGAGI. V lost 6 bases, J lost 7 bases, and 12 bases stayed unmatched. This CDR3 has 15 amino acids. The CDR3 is CASRHGTGNYNTQYF. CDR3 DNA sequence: TGTGCCAGCAGACACGGGACAGGCAATTACAATACGCAGTATTTT.

The CDR3 bases are TGCAGCGTTGAGGCAGGGGGCTACAATGAGCAGTTCTTC. This sequence encodes CSVEAGGYNEQFF. The chain has TRBV29-1 and TRBJ2-1, with 7 bases matching TRBD1. V shed 3 bases and J 3 bases; nucleotides not matched to a gene: 2. CDR3 length equals 13 residues. Germline V CDR1 and CDR2: SQVTM, ANQGSEA.

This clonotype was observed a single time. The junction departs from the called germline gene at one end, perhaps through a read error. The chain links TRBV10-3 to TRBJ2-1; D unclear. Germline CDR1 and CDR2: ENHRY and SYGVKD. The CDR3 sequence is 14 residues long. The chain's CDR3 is CTISESRAAHEQLF. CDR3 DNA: TGTACCATCAGTGAGTCTAGGGCGGCCCATGAGCAGTTATTC.

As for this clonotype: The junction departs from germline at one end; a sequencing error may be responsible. CDR3 nucleotides: TGTGCCAGCAGTCGGACAGAGAACACTGGAGCTTTCTTT. It codes for CASSRTENTGAFF. V gene TRBV10-1 combines with J gene TRBJ1-1; D perhaps matches TRBD1 (6 bases). The germline V gene encodes CDR1 WNHNN and CDR2 SYGVQD (reference sequence). The CDR3 spans 13 residues.

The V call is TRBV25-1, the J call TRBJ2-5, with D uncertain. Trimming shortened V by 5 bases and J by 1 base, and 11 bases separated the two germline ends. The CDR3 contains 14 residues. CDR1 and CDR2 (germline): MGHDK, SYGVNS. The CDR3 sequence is CASSPHTGQETQYF. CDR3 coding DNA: TGTGCCAGCAGTCCCCACACCGGCCAAGAGACCCAGTACTTC.

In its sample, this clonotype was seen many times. Here the CDR3 reads CASSLKGQETQYF. In DNA form, the CDR3 reads TGTGCCAGCAGTTTAAAGGGGCAAGAGACCCAGTACTTC. The rearrangement uses TRBV28 and TRBJ2-5; D may be TRBD1 (5 bases). Per germline, CDR1 MDHEN and CDR2 SYDVKM. The germline V and J ends were trimmed by 2 bases and 2 bases, with 6 bases remaining between them. The CDR3 totals 13 residues.

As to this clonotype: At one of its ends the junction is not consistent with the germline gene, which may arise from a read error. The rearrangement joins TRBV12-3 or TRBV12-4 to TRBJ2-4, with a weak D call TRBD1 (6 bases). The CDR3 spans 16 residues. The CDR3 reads CASGPRTEIAENIQYF. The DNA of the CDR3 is TGTGCCAGCGGTCCCCGGACAGAAATAGCCGAAAACATTCAGTACTTC.

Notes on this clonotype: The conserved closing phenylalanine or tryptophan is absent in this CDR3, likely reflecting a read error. CDR3 loop: CASSPDVAGVSTNTQYL. The CDR3 nucleotides read TGTGCCAGCAGCCCAGATGTAGCGGGAGTGAGTACAAATACGCAGTATCTT. This chain connects TRBV14 to TRBJ2-3; TRBD2 matches at 9 bases. This CDR3 region has 17 residues. Germline V gives CDR1 SGHDN, CDR2 FVKESK. The junction had 15 bases not matched to a gene; V was cut back by 4 bases and J by 7 bases.

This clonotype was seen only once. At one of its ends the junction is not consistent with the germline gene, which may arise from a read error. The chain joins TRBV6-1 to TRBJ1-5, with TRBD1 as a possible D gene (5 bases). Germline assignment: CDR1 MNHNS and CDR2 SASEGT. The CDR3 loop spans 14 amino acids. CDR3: CASSERGHDQHQHF. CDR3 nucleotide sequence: TGTGCCAGCAGTGAAAGAGGACATGATCAGCACCAGCATTTT.

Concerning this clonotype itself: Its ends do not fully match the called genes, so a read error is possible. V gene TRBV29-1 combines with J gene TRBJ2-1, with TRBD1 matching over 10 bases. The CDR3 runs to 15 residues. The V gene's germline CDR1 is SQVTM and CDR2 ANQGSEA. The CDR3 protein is CIVERRDRGYNEPLF. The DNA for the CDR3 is TGCATCGTTGAGCGCCGGGACAGGGGTTACAATGAGCCGCTCTTC.

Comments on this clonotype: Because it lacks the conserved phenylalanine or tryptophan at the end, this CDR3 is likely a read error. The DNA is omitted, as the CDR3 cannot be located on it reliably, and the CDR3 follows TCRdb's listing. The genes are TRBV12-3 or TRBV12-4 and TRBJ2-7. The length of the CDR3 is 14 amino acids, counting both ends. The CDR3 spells CASSPRTISYEQYL.

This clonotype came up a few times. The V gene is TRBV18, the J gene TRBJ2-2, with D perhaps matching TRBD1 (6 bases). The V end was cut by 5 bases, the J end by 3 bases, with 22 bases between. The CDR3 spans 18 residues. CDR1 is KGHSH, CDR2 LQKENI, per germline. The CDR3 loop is CASSFRTVTRADTGELFF. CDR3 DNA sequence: TGTGCCAGCTCATTCCGGACAGTTACCAGGGCCGACACCGGGGAGCTGTTTTTT. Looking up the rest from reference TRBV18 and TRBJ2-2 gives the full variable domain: NAGVMQNPRHLVRRRGQEARLRCSPMKGHSHVYWYRQLPEEGLKFMVYLQKENIIDESGMPKERFSAEFPKEGPSILRIQQVVRGDSAAYFCASSFRTVTRADTGELFFGEGSRLTVL.

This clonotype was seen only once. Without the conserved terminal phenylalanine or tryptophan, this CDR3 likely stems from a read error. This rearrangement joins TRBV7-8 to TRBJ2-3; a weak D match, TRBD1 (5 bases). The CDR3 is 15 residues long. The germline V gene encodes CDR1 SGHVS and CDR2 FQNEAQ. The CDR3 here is CASSLRGIDTGTQYL. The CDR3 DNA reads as TGTGCCAGCAGCTTAAGAGGCATTGACACAGGTACGCAGTATTTG.

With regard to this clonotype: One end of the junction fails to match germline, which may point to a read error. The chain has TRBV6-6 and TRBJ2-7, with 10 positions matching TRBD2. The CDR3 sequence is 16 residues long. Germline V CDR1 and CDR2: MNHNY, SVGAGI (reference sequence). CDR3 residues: CVSSLTSGRGSYEQYF. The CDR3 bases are TGTGTCAGCAGTCTCACCAGCGGGAGGGGTTCCTACGAGCAGTACTTC.

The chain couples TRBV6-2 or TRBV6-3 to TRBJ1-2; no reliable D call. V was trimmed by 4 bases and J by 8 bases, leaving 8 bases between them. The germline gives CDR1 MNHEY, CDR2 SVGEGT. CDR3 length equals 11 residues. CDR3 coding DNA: TGTGCCAGCAGTTGGGAAGCCGGCTACACCTTC. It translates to CASSWEAGYTF.

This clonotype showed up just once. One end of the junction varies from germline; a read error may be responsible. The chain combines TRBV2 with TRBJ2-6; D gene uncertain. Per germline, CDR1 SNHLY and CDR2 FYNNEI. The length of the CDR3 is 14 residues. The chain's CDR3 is CVSSDISGVNVLTF. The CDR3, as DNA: TGTGTCAGCAGTGACATCTCTGGGGTCAACGTCCTGACTTTC. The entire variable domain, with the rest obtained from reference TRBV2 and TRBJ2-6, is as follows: EPEVTQTPSHQVTQMGQEVILRCVPISNHLYFYWYRQILGQKVEFLVSFYNNEISEKSEIFDDQFSVERPDGSNFTLKIRSTKLEDSAMYFCVSSDISGVNVLTFGAGSRLTVL.

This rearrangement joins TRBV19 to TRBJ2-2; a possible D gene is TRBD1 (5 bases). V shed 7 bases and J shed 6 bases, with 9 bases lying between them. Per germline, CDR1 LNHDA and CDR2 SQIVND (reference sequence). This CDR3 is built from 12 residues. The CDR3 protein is CASKGQAGELFF. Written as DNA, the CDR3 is TGTGCCAGTAAGGGGCAGGCCGGGGAGCTGTTTTTT.

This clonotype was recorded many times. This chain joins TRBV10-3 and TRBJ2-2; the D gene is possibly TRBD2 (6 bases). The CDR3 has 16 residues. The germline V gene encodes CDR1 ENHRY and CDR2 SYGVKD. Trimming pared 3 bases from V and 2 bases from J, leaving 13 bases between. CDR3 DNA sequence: TGTGCCATCAGTGATCGGGAGAATGGCAACACCGGGGAGCTGTTTTTT. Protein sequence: CAISDRENGNTGELFF.

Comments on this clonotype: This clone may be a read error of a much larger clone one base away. The CDR3 is CASSAPFWTDRGTEAFF. The CDR3 coding sequence is TGTGCCAGCAGCGCACCTTTTTGGACGGATAGGGGTACTGAAGCTTTCTTT. This chain connects TRBV7-9 to TRBJ1-1; D is possibly TRBD1 (5 bases). CDR3 length: 17 amino acids. The germline gives CDR1 SEHNR, CDR2 FQNEAQ (reference sequence). Trimming took 5 bases from V and 5 from J, leaving 24 bases between them.

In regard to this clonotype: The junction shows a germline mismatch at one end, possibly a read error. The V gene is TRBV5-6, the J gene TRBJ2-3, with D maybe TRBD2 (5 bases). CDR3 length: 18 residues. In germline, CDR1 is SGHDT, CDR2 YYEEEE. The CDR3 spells CASSLYGVWAECTDMQYF. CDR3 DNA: TGTGCCAGCAGCTTGTACGGGGTTTGGGCTGAATGCACAGATATGCAGTATTTT.

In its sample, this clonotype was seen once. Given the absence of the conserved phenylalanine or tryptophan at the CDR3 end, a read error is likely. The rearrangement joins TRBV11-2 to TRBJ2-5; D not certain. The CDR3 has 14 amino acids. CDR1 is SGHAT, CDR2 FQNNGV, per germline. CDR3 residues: CGSSLEVLQETQYS. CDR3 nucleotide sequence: TGTGGCAGCAGCTTAGAGGTTCTTCAGGAGACCCAGTACTCC.

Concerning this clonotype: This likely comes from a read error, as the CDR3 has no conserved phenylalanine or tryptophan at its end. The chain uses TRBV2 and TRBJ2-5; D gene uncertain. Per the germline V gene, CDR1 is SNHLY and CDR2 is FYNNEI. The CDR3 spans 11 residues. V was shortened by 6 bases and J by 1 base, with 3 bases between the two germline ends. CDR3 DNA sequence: TGTGCCAGCAGCCTCCAAGAGACCCAGTACTTA. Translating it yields CASSLQETQYL.

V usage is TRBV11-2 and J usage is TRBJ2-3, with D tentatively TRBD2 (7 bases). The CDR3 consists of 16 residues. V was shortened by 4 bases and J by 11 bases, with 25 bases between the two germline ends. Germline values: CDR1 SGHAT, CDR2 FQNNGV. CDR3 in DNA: TGTGCCAGCAGCTCACAGGGAGGGCTTCACATGAATATGCAGTATTTT. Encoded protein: CASSSQGGLHMNMQYF.

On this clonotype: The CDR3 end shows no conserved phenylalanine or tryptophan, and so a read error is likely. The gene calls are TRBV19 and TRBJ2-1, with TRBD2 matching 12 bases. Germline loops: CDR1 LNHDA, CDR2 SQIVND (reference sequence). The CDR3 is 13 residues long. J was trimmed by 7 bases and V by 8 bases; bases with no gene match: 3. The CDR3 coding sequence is TGTGCCAGTCGGACTAGCGGGATGAATGAGCAGTTCTCC. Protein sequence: CASRTSGMNEQFS.

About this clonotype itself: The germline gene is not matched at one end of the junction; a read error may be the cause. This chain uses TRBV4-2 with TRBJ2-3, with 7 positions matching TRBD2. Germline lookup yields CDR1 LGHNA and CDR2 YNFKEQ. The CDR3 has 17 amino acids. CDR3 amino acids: CPISGELWGVSTDTPYF. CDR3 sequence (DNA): TGTCCCATCAGCGGGGAGTTGTGGGGGGTAAGCACAGATACGCCGTATTTT.